This passage covers 2 T cell receptor beta chains from one sample sequenced in a study of blood T cell repertoires in COVID-19. Sequencing was performed with immunoSEQ multiplex PCR; in TCRdb, only in-frame clones are kept and a portion is missing. The sample consists of about 160,000 clones, around 80% of them appearing once. The specimen was PBMCs or T cells enriched from blood (not recorded which). The receptors were gathered from a man in his forties who had recovered from COVID-19.

This sequence joins TRBV2 and TRBJ1-2; possibly TRBD1 for D (5 bases). The germline gives CDR1 SNHLY, CDR2 FYNNEI. Trimming took 6 bases from V and 8 from J, leaving 22 bases between them. The CDR3 consists of 15 residues. The CDR3 protein is CASRGRGRESLGYTF. DNA for the CDR3: TGTGCCAGCAGGGGACGGGGACGGGAGTCTTTAGGCTACACCTTC.

The rearrangement links TRBV5-1 to TRBJ1-2; no reliable D call. Looked up from germline, CDR1 is SGHRS and CDR2 is YFSETQ. V shed 4 bases and J shed 3 bases, with 13 bases lying between them. The CDR3 totals 14 residues. CDR3 coding DNA: TGCGCCAGCAGCGAAACAAACCCTCACTATGGCTACACCTTC. Translating gives CASSETNPHYGYTF.